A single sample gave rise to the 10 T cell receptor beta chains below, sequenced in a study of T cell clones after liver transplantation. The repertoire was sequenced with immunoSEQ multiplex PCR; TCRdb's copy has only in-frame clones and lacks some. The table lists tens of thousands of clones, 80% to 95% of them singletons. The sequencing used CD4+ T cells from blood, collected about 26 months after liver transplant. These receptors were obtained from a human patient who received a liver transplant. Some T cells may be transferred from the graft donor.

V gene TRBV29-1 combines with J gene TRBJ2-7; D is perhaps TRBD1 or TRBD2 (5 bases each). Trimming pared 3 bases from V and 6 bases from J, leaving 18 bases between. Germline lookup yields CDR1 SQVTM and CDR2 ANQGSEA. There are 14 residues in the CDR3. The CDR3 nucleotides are TGCAGCGTTGAGCTGGGACCCAGACCTCGCGAGCAGTACTTC. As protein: CSVELGPRPREQYF.

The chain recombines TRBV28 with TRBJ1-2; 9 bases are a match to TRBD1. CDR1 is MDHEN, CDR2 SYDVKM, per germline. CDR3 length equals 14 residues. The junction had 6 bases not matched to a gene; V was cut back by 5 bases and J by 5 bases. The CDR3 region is CASSLMTGGYGYTF. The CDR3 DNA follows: TGTGCCAGCAGTCTTATGACAGGGGGTTATGGCTACACCTTC.

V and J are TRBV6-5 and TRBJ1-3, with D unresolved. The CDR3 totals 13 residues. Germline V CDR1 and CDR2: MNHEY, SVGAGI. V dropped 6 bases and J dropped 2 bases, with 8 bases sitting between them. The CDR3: CASSPRAGNTIYF. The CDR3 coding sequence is TGTGCCAGCAGCCCTAGGGCTGGAAACACCATATATTTT.

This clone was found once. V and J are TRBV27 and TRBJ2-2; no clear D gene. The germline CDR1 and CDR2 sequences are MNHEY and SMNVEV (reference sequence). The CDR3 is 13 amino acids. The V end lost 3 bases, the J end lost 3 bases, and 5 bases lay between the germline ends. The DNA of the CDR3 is TGTGCCAGCAGTTTTAGGCACACCGGGGAGCTGTTTTTT. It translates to CASSFRHTGELFF.

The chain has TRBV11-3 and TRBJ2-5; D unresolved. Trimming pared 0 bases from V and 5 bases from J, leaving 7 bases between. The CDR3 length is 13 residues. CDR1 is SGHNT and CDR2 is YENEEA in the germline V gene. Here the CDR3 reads CASSLEVRETQYF. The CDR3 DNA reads TGTGCCAGCAGCTTAGAAGTGCGGGAGACCCAGTACTTC.

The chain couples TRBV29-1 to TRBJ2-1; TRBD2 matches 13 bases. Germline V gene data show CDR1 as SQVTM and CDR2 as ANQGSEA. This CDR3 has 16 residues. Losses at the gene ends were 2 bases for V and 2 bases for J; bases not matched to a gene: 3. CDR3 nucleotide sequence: TGCAGCGTTGAATTTGGGACTAGCGGGACCTACAATGAGCAGTTCTTC. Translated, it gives CSVEFGTSGTYNEQFF.

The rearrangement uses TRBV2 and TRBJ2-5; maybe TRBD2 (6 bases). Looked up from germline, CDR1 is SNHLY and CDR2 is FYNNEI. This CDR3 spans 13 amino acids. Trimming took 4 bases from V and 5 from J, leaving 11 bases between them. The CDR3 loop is CASSGLVVETQYF. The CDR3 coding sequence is TGTGCCAGCAGTGGACTAGTGGTGGAGACCCAGTACTTC.

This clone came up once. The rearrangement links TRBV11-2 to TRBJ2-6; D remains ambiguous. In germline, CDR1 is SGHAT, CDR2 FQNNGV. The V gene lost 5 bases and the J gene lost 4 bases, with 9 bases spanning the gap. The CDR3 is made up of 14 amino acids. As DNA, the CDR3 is TGTGCCAGCAGCGCCGGACCCGGGGCCAACGTCCTGACTTTC. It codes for CASSAGPGANVLTF.

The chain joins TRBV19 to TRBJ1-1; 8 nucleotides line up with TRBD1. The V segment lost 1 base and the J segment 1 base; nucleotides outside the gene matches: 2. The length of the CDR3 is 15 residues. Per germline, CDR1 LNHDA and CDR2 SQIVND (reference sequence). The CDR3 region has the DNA TGTGCCAGTAGTATAGGAGGGACAGGGAACACTGAAGCTTTCTTT. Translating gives CASSIGGTGNTEAFF. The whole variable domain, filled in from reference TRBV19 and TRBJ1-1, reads DGGITQSPKYLFRKEGQNVTLSCEQNLNHDAMYWYRQDPGQGLRLIYYSQIVNDFQKGDIAEGYSVSREKKESFPLTVTSAQKNPTAFYLCASSIGGTGNTEAFFGQGTRLTVV.

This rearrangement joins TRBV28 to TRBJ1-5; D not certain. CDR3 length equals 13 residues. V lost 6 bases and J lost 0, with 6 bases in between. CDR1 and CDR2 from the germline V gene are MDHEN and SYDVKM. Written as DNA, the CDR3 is TGTGCCAGCAGGGACCCTAGCAATCAGCCCCAGCATTTT. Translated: CASRDPSNQPQHF.